Listed here are 17 T cell receptor beta chains from one sample, sequenced in a study of shared clonotypes between healthy human individuals. Clones were sequenced by immunoSEQ multiplex PCR, and TCRdb holds only the in-frame ones, with some missing. There are about 2 million clones in the sample; roughly 96% occur only once, and roughly 0.13% lies in the top ten. Sequenced sample: naive CD4+ T cells sorted from blood. Indicated subset: CD45RA+ positively selected. Receptor source: a man in his late teens or twenties in good health.

The CDR3 coding sequence is TGTGCCAGCAGTGAATTAGCGTTCTACAATGAGCAGTTCTTC. This translates into CASSELAFYNEQFF. The V and J genes are TRBV6-4 and TRBJ2-1, with D tentatively TRBD2 (5 bases). Trimming stripped 3 bases from V and 3 bases from J, with 9 bases between. Per germline, CDR1 MRHNA and CDR2 SNTAGT. CDR3 length: 14 amino acids.

J is TRBJ2-7 and V is TRBV5-1; D not certain. Germline CDR1 is SGHRS and CDR2 is YFSETQ. The CDR3 runs to 14 residues. V gave up 0 bases and J gave up 3 bases, with 10 bases separating them. CDR3: CASSLGLGIYEQYF. The DNA for the CDR3 is TGCGCCAGCAGCTTGGGGCTGGGAATCTACGAGCAGTACTTC.

The chain recombines TRBV28 with TRBJ2-7; 8 bases map to TRBD1. Unmatched junction bases numbered 6, after V lost 5 bases and J lost 6 bases. Germline CDR1 is MDHEN and CDR2 is SYDVKM. The CDR3 has 13 amino acids. The CDR3 sequence is CASSVRGPGEQYF. The DNA for the CDR3 is TGTGCCAGCAGTGTCAGGGGGCCTGGCGAGCAGTACTTC.

Details on this clone: Different DNA sequences within this sample yield the same CDR3. CDR3 sequence: CASSLGSSSYNEQFF. In DNA, the CDR3 is TGTGCCAGCAGCTTGGGTAGTAGCTCCTACAATGAGCAGTTCTTC. The J gene is TRBJ2-1, the V gene TRBV5-4; D remains unclear. The CDR3 extends over 15 amino acids. V was cut by 0 bases and J by 0 bases, with 7 bases left in between. The germline CDR1 and CDR2 sequences are SGHNT and YYREEE (reference sequence).

The rearrangement links TRBV20-1 to TRBJ2-3, with unresolved D. CDR3 length equals 11 residues. Trimming pared 6 bases from V and 6 bases from J, leaving 10 bases between. CDR1 and CDR2 (germline): DFQATT, SNEGSKA (reference sequence). CDR3 sequence (DNA): TGCAGTGCAGCCAACGGGGATACGCAGTATTTT. As protein: CSAANGDTQYF.

The chain links TRBV14 to TRBJ2-1, with D unresolved. V lost 1 base, J lost 9 bases, and 7 bases lay in between. The CDR3 runs 12 residues. Germline V gives CDR1 SGHDN, CDR2 FVKESK. The CDR3 nucleotides are TGTGCCAGCAGCCAAGTAGAGCTTGAGCAGTTCTTC. It specifies CASSQVELEQFF.

The genes are TRBV5-1 and TRBJ2-3; TRBD2 matches at 13 bases. This CDR3 spans 18 amino acids. J gave up 0 bases and V 4 bases, and 8 bases lay outside the gene matches. The V gene's germline CDR1 is SGHRS and CDR2 YFSETQ. The CDR3 loop is CASSPKRTSGSSTDTQYF. As DNA, the CDR3 is TGCGCCAGCAGCCCGAAAAGGACTAGCGGGAGTAGCACAGATACGCAGTATTTT.

The J gene is TRBJ2-3, the V gene TRBV29-1; 10 bases are shared with TRBD2. With V trimmed by 6 bases and J by 5 bases, 20 bases remained unmatched. The CDR3 length is 18 residues. CDR1 is SQVTM and CDR2 is ANQGSEA in the germline V gene. The CDR3 loop is CSVKGASGGAGRQDTQYF. DNA of the CDR3: TGCAGCGTGAAGGGAGCGAGCGGGGGGGCCGGGCGCCAAGATACGCAGTATTTT.

With regard to this clone: One end of the junction does not line up with germline, which may come from a read error. The chain joins TRBV6-1 to TRBJ1-2; D is perhaps TRBD1 (6 bases). CDR1 MNHNS and CDR2 SASEGT come from the germline V gene. The CDR3 is 12 amino acids. CDR3 in amino acids: CASSVGGTTISF. The CDR3 region has the DNA TGTGCCAGCAGTGTCGGGGGCACGACTATCTCCTTC.

The rearrangement uses TRBV4-1 and TRBJ1-2; D uncertain. The V and J ends lost 1 base and 4 bases respectively, with 13 bases between them. This CDR3 spans 15 amino acids. Germline CDR1 and CDR2: MGHRA and YSYEKL. The CDR3 reads CASSQVEGIFYGYTF. CDR3 DNA: TGCGCCAGCAGCCAAGTCGAGGGAATCTTCTATGGCTACACCTTC.

The J gene is TRBJ1-2, the V gene TRBV19; TRBD1 matches at 10 bases. This CDR3 is 16 amino acids long. In germline, CDR1 is LNHDA, CDR2 SQIVND (reference sequence). J gave up 2 bases and V 2 bases, and 5 bases lay outside the gene matches. The DNA for the CDR3 is TGTGCCAGTAGTATAATAAGGGGACAGGGGAACTATGGCTACACCTTC. Amino acid sequence: CASSIIRGQGNYGYTF. The full variable domain, in which reference TRBV19 and TRBJ1-2 provide the parts outside the CDR3, is DGGITQSPKYLFRKEGQNVTLSCEQNLNHDAMYWYRQDPGQGLRLIYYSQIVNDFQKGDIAEGYSVSREKKESFPLTVTSAQKNPTAFYLCASSIIRGQGNYGYTFGSGTRLTVV.

The J gene is TRBJ2-6, the V gene TRBV2; D perhaps matches TRBD1 (5 bases). The CDR3 extends over 16 amino acids. Looked up from germline, CDR1 is SNHLY and CDR2 is FYNNEI. The V and J ends lost 4 bases and 0 bases respectively, with 10 bases between them. CDR3 amino acids: CASSARTNSGANVLTF. The CDR3 DNA sequence: TGTGCCAGCAGTGCTAGGACAAACTCTGGGGCCAACGTCCTGACTTTC.

Concerning this clone itself: The sample holds other DNA sequences that translate to the same CDR3. The rearrangement uses TRBV5-1 and TRBJ1-1, with D perhaps matching TRBD1 (6 bases). V dropped 0 bases and J dropped 2 bases, with 8 bases sitting between them. From germline, CDR1 is SGHRS and CDR2 YFSETQ. The CDR3 has 14 residues. CDR3 loop: CASSLGGGNTEAFF. The CDR3 nucleotides are TGCGCCAGCAGCTTGGGAGGGGGAAACACTGAAGCTTTCTTT.

The J gene is TRBJ1-6, the V gene TRBV27; a weak D match, TRBD1 (5 bases). The V end was cut by 4 bases, the J end by 6 bases, with 10 bases between. The CDR3 consists of 14 residues. Germline lookup yields CDR1 MNHEY and CDR2 SMNVEV (reference sequence). CDR3 sequence (DNA): TGTGCCAGCAGTTCAGACAGCTTTAATTCACCCCTCCACTTT. Amino acid sequence: CASSSDSFNSPLHF.

The chain has TRBV7-2 and TRBJ1-6, with D perhaps matching TRBD1 (6 bases). The CDR3 contains 14 residues. Trimming took 4 bases from V and 6 from J, leaving 10 bases between them. CDR1 and CDR2 (germline): SGHTA, FQGNSA. The CDR3 bases are TGTGCCAGCAGCTCAGGACAGATTAATTCACCCCTCCACTTT. This encodes CASSSGQINSPLHF.

The chain couples TRBV4-1 to TRBJ1-2; tentatively, D is TRBD1 (5 bases). CDR3 size: 16 residues. Trimming removed 3 bases from V and 0 bases from J, with 14 bases in between. Germline V gene lookup returns CDR1 MGHRA and CDR2 YSYEKL. The DNA of the CDR3 is TGCGCCAGCAGCCAGGGCTCGGGGGGATCTAACTATGGCTACACCTTC. This translates into CASSQGSGGSNYGYTF.

V gene TRBV11-2 combines with J gene TRBJ2-7; D may correspond to TRBD1 or TRBD2 (5 bases each). Trimming shortened V by 6 bases and J by 2 bases, and 14 bases separated the two germline ends. The CDR3 length is 14 residues. Germline V gene lookup returns CDR1 SGHAT and CDR2 FQNNGV. The CDR3 DNA follows: TGTGCCAGCAGAACCCGGGACGGACCCTACGAGCAGTACTTC. Protein: CASRTRDGPYEQYF.